This is a list of T cell receptor beta chains from one sample in a study of shared clonotypes between healthy human individuals. The data were produced by immunoSEQ multiplex PCR, yet TCRdb's version contains in-frame clones alone and is incomplete. The repertoire holds about 1.1 million clones, with approximately 80% as singletons. Sample: memory CD4+ T cells from PBMCs. Every receptor here comes from a man between 18 and 35 years old in good health. Some clones in this sample may be carry-over from other donors' samples. The CDR3 runs from the conserved cysteine through the conserved F or W. D genes are given only for firm matches. Size tells how often a clone was seen (once, few, many) or the class of an expanded clone, and some rows leave it out.

v_gene: TRBV7-8; d_gene: NA; j_gene: TRBJ2-1; abundance: NA; CDR3nt: TGTGCCAGCAGCCGGGGGCTAGCCGCCTACAATGAGCAGTTCTTC; CDR3aa: CASSRGLAAYNEQFF
v_gene: TRBV5-1; d_gene: NA; j_gene: TRBJ1-2; abundance: NA; CDR3nt: TGCGCCAGCAGCCTGGACAGCGGCTATGGCTACACCTTC; CDR3aa: CASSLDSGYGYTF
v_gene: TRBV7-3; d_gene: NA; j_gene: TRBJ2-4; abundance: NA; CDR3nt: TGTGCCAGCAGCATAAGGACAGGCGGGGACATTCAGTACTTC; CDR3aa: CASSIRTGGDIQYF
v_gene: TRBV7-9; d_gene: NA; j_gene: TRBJ1-5; abundance: NA; CDR3nt: TGTGCCAGCAGCCGGGAGGTCAATCAGCCCCAGCATTTT; CDR3aa: CASSREVNQPQHF
v_gene: TRBV14; d_gene: NA; j_gene: TRBJ2-1; abundance: NA; CDR3nt: TGTGCCAGCAGCCAATGGCAAGGGTTTTTTAAGGAAAATGAGCAGTTCTTC; CDR3aa: CASSQWQGFFKENEQFF
v_gene: TRBV27; d_gene: NA; j_gene: TRBJ2-5; abundance: NA; CDR3nt: TGTGCCAGCAGTTTAATGGGGCTAGGGGTAGGCCAAGAGACCCAGTACTTC; CDR3aa: CASSLMGLGVGQETQYF
v_gene: TRBV27; d_gene: NA; j_gene: TRBJ2-5; abundance: NA; CDR3nt: TGTGCCAGCAGTTGGGGACCGAACGGAGAGACCCAGTACTTC; CDR3aa: CASSWGPNGETQYF
v_gene: TRBV19; d_gene: NA; j_gene: TRBJ1-5; abundance: NA; CDR3nt: TGTGCCAGTAGTGGACGCGAGAATCAGCCCCAGCATTTT; CDR3aa: CASSGRENQPQHF
v_gene: TRBV5-8; d_gene: TRBD2; j_gene: TRBJ2-1; abundance: NA; CDR3nt: TGTGCCAGCAGCCTGGATTGGAAGATACTAGCGGGAGGAAATGAGCAGTTCTTC; CDR3aa: CASSLDWKILAGGNEQFF
v_gene: TRBV6-1; d_gene: NA; j_gene: TRBJ2-5; abundance: NA; CDR3nt: TGTGCCAGCAGTGAACCGGGGCACATCCAAGAGACCCAGTACTTC; CDR3aa: CASSEPGHIQETQYF
v_gene: TRBV7-2; d_gene: NA; j_gene: TRBJ2-5; abundance: NA; CDR3nt: TGTGCCAGCAGCTTAGGCCGGGAGACCCAGTACTTC; CDR3aa: CASSLGRETQYF
v_gene: TRBV27; d_gene: TRBD1; j_gene: TRBJ2-6; abundance: NA; CDR3nt: TGTGCCAGTAGGGACAGCTCTGGGGCCAACGTCCTGACTTTC; CDR3aa: CASRDSSGANVLTF
v_gene: TRBV6-4; d_gene: TRBD2; j_gene: TRBJ2-7; abundance: once; CDR3nt: TGTGCCATCCAAGTAGCGGGCCCAAGCTCCTACGAGCAGTACTTC; CDR3aa: CAIQVAGPSSYEQYF
v_gene: TRBV30; d_gene: TRBD1; j_gene: TRBJ2-7; abundance: NA; CDR3nt: TGTGCCTGGAATACCGGGACAGGGGGTGACGAGCAGTACTTC; CDR3aa: CAWNTGTGGDEQYF
v_gene: TRBV4-2; d_gene: NA; j_gene: TRBJ1-1; abundance: NA; CDR3nt: TGTGCCAGCAGCTTTCAGGGTACGAACACTGAAGCTTTCTTT; CDR3aa: CASSFQGTNTEAFF
v_gene: TRBV7-6; d_gene: TRBD1; j_gene: TRBJ2-1; abundance: NA; CDR3nt: TGTGCCAGCAGTCGTTCCGGACAGGGAATGAATGAGCAGTTCTTC; CDR3aa: CASSRSGQGMNEQFF
v_gene: TRBV7-8; d_gene: NA; j_gene: TRBJ1-4; abundance: NA; CDR3nt: TGTGCCAGCAGCCCCGGCTTCTCGGGGGAAAAACTGTTTTTT; CDR3aa: CASSPGFSGEKLFF
v_gene: TRBV7-9; d_gene: TRBD1; j_gene: TRBJ2-2; abundance: NA; CDR3nt: TGTGCCAGCAGCCGACAGGGGGCGAAGTTATCCGGGGAGCTGTTTTTT; CDR3aa: CASSRQGAKLSGELFF
v_gene: TRBV28; d_gene: NA; j_gene: TRBJ2-5; abundance: NA; CDR3nt: TGTGCCAGCAGTTTAAGGCGCCTTCGACAAGGCCTCAGGTCAACCTTCTCGGAGACCCAGTACTTC; CDR3aa: CASSLRRLRQGLRSTFSETQYF
v_gene: TRBV18; d_gene: NA; j_gene: TRBJ2-1; abundance: NA; CDR3nt: TGTGCCAGCTCACCTATTCACAGCTCCTACAATGAGCAGTTCTTC; CDR3aa: CASSPIHSSYNEQFF
v_gene: TRBV1; d_gene: NA; j_gene: TRBJ2-4; abundance: NA; CDR3nt: TGCACCAGCAAAAACTGCAGACTGACTAGCGGGAGACTGGGCAAAAACATTCAGTACTTC; CDR3aa: CTSKNCRLTSGRLGKNIQYF
v_gene: TRBV9; d_gene: NA; j_gene: TRBJ1-1; abundance: NA; CDR3nt: TGTGCCAGCAGCGTAAGGGTGAACACTGAAGCTTTCTTT; CDR3aa: CASSVRVNTEAFF
v_gene: TRBV30; d_gene: NA; j_gene: TRBJ1-5; abundance: NA; CDR3nt: TGTGCCTGGAGCGGGGCATTTACGAGGGCTAGCAATCAGCCCCAGCATTTT; CDR3aa: CAWSGAFTRASNQPQHF
v_gene: TRBV5-1; d_gene: NA; j_gene: TRBJ1-1; abundance: NA; CDR3nt: TGCGCCAGCAGCTACCGCCCCGGAATGAACACTGAAGCTTTCTTT; CDR3aa: CASSYRPGMNTEAFF
v_gene: TRBV29-1; d_gene: NA; j_gene: TRBJ2-7; abundance: few; CDR3nt: TGCAGCGTTGAAGGGTGGCAGGGCTCCTACGAGCAGTACTTC; CDR3aa: CSVEGWQGSYEQYF
v_gene: TRBV10-3; d_gene: NA; j_gene: TRBJ2-2; abundance: NA; CDR3nt: TGTGCCATCAGTGTAAACGCTCCCGCGAACACCGGGGAGCTGTTTTTT; CDR3aa: CAISVNAPANTGELFF
v_gene: TRBV5-5; d_gene: TRBD1; j_gene: TRBJ2-7; abundance: once; CDR3nt: TGTGCCAGCAGCACCTCACCAGGGACAGTCTCCTACGAGCAGTACTTC; CDR3aa: CASSTSPGTVSYEQYF
v_gene: TRBV11-3; d_gene: NA; j_gene: TRBJ1-6; abundance: few; CDR3nt: TGTGCCAGCAGCTCCGGACCAGGCCGGGATTCACCCCTCCACTTT; CDR3aa: CASSSGPGRDSPLHF
v_gene: TRBV29-1; d_gene: NA; j_gene: TRBJ2-1; abundance: NA; CDR3nt: TGCAGCGCCTCAAACTCACGTCACGGTTACAATGAGCAGTTCTTC; CDR3aa: CSASNSRHGYNEQFF
v_gene: TRBV28; d_gene: NA; j_gene: TRBJ2-7; abundance: NA; CDR3nt: TGTGCCAGCAGTTCTCCCGGGACTTACTTCTACGAGCAGTACTTC; CDR3aa: CASSSPGTYFYEQYF
v_gene: TRBV27; d_gene: NA; j_gene: TRBJ1-5; abundance: NA; CDR3nt: TGTGCCAGTCCAGGGAGAGGGACGGGAGCTCGAGATCAGCCCCAGCATTTT; CDR3aa: CASPGRGTGARDQPQHF
v_gene: TRBV28; d_gene: NA; j_gene: TRBJ1-1; abundance: NA; CDR3nt: TGTGCCAGCAGTACGCTGAACACTGAAGCTTTCTTT; CDR3aa: CASSTLNTEAFF
v_gene: TRBV18; d_gene: NA; j_gene: TRBJ2-3; abundance: NA; CDR3nt: TGTGCCAGCTCACCGCCGTGGACCCAGGGGGGAGGTACGCAGTATTTT; CDR3aa: CASSPPWTQGGGTQYF
v_gene: TRBV7-3; d_gene: TRBD1; j_gene: TRBJ2-1; abundance: NA; CDR3nt: TGTGCCAGCAGCTTTGCCGGGACAGGGACCTACAATGAGCAGTTCTTC; CDR3aa: CASSFAGTGTYNEQFF
v_gene: TRBV10-3; d_gene: NA; j_gene: TRBJ2-3; abundance: NA; CDR3nt: TGTGCCATCGCCGGGAGCACAGATACGCAGTATTTT; CDR3aa: CAIAGSTDTQYF
v_gene: TRBV28; d_gene: NA; j_gene: TRBJ2-7; abundance: NA; CDR3nt: TGTGCCAGCAGTTTAGGAGGGGACCCGGCCCACGAGCAGTACTTC; CDR3aa: CASSLGGDPAHEQYF
v_gene: TRBV28; d_gene: TRBD1; j_gene: TRBJ1-3; abundance: few; CDR3nt: TGTGCCAGCACCCCAACAGGACAGGGAAGTTGGGACACCATATATTTT; CDR3aa: CASTPTGQGSWDTIYF
v_gene: TRBV11-2; d_gene: NA; j_gene: TRBJ2-3; abundance: NA; CDR3nt: TGTGCCAGCAGCCAGATAGGGGATACGCAGTATTTT; CDR3aa: CASSQIGDTQYF
v_gene: TRBV4-2; d_gene: NA; j_gene: TRBJ1-5; abundance: NA; CDR3nt: TGTGCCAGCAGCCAAGCAGGGGGCAATCAGCCCCAGCATTTT; CDR3aa: CASSQAGGNQPQHF
v_gene: TRBV18; d_gene: NA; j_gene: TRBJ1-5; abundance: once; CDR3nt: TGTGCCAGCTCCTCTACGGACACATATCAGCCCCAGCATTTT; CDR3aa: CASSSTDTYQPQHF
v_gene: TRBV5-1; d_gene: NA; j_gene: TRBJ2-4; abundance: few; CDR3nt: TGCGCCAGCAGCTTGGAGGGGCCCGGTAGGGACATTCAGTACTTC; CDR3aa: CASSLEGPGRDIQYF
v_gene: TRBV6-1; d_gene: NA; j_gene: TRBJ2-1; abundance: NA; CDR3nt: TGTGCCAGCAGTCCTACTCTAGCTGAGGAGCAGTTCTTC; CDR3aa: CASSPTLAEEQFF
v_gene: TRBV9; d_gene: NA; j_gene: TRBJ2-3; abundance: NA; CDR3nt: TGTGCCAGCAGCGTAGACTTCCTGTTGACAGATACGCAGTATTTT; CDR3aa: CASSVDFLLTDTQYF
v_gene: TRBV18; d_gene: NA; j_gene: TRBJ1-2; abundance: NA; CDR3nt: TGTGCCAGCTCACCAAGCCAGGGTGGCGGCTATGGCTACACCTTC; CDR3aa: CASSPSQGGGYGYTF
v_gene: TRBV19; d_gene: TRBD1; j_gene: TRBJ1-2; abundance: NA; CDR3nt: TGTGCCAGTAGTACTCGCGGACAGGGGTATGGCTACACCTTC; CDR3aa: CASSTRGQGYGYTF
v_gene: TRBV2; d_gene: NA; j_gene: TRBJ1-2; abundance: NA; CDR3nt: TGTGCCAGCAGCTCGGGGCCCAGTGGCTACACCTTC; CDR3aa: CASSSGPSGYTF
v_gene: TRBV4-2; d_gene: TRBD2; j_gene: TRBJ2-5; abundance: NA; CDR3nt: TGTGCCAGCAGCCAAGAGACTAGCGGGAGGGGAGAGACCCAGTACTTC; CDR3aa: CASSQETSGRGETQYF
v_gene: TRBV15; d_gene: TRBD2; j_gene: TRBJ2-7; abundance: few; CDR3nt: TGTGCCACCAGATACGGGACTAGCGAGATCTACGAGCAGTACTTC; CDR3aa: CATRYGTSEIYEQYF
v_gene: TRBV6-4; d_gene: NA; j_gene: TRBJ2-5; abundance: NA; CDR3nt: TGTGCCAGCAGTGACTCGTACCAGGGGAACCAAGAGACCCAGTACTTC; CDR3aa: CASSDSYQGNQETQYF
v_gene: TRBV2; d_gene: NA; j_gene: TRBJ1-1; abundance: NA; CDR3nt: TGTGCCAGCATGGACAGTCCCCGGGGCACTGAAGCTTTCTTT; CDR3aa: CASMDSPRGTEAFF